These T cell receptor beta chains were read from a single sample in a study of T cells in Graves' hyperthyroidism and ophthalmopathy. TCRdb itself ran the multiplex PCR reads through MiXCR, one entry per CDR3 protein. The sample shows fewer than 750,000 distinct CDR3 sequences, more than 45% of them seen only once. The sample consisted of peripheral blood or thyroid tissue (not recorded which). Receptor source: a woman aged 18-30 years with Graves' hyperthyroidism. Both conserved end residues are part of each CDR3. D genes are given only for firm matches. Only some rows state a clone size, as once, few, many or a class for expanded clones.

>.|TRBJ1-1|many|TRBV29-1
TGCAGCGCCAATTCTGGGGTCTGGGGACGGACTGAAGCTTTCTTT
CSANSGVWGRTEAFF
>.|TRBJ2-7|many|TRBV12-3/TRBV12-4
TGTGCCAGCCAGCTAGCGCCGGACGAGCAGTACTTC
CASQLAPDEQYF
>TRBD2|TRBJ2-7|many|TRBV19
TGTGCCAGTAGGGCGGGAGGTGGGTACGAGCAGTACTTC
CASRAGGGYEQYF
>.|TRBJ1-6|.|TRBV21-1
TGTGCCAGCAGACAAAGGACAGGGACGAATTCACCCCTCCACTTT
CASRQRTGTNSPLHF
>.|TRBJ2-1|.|TRBV7-6
TGTGCCAGCAGCCCTGACAGAGGAAGCTACAATGAGCAGTTCTTC
CASSPDRGSYNEQFF
>TRBD1|TRBJ1-3|.|TRBV7-3
TGTGCCAGCAGCATGGGACAGACCATATATTTT
CASSMGQTIYF
>.|TRBJ2-7|many|TRBV3-1
TGTGCCAGCAGCCAAGGCACCACCTACGAGCAGTACTTC
CASSQGTTYEQYF
>.|TRBJ1-1|.|TRBV24-1
TGTGCCACCAGTGACCGGACACTGAACACTGAAGCTTTCTTT
CATSDRTLNTEAFF
>.|TRBJ1-1|many|TRBV6-5
TGTGCCAGCTGGAGCTCCTTGAACACTGAAGCTTTCTTT
CASWSSLNTEAFF
>.|TRBJ1-1|.|TRBV15
TGTGCCACCAGCAGAGATCCGGGTGCACGGAACACTGAAGCTTTCTTT
CATSRDPGARNTEAFF
>TRBD2|TRBJ2-7|.|TRBV5-1
TGCGCCAGCAGCTTTGGACTAGCGGGAGCGGGTTACGAGCAGTACTTC
CASSFGLAGAGYEQYF
>.|TRBJ1-2|many|TRBV19
TGTGCCAGTAGTAAGCCAGGGAGAGGCTACACCTTC
CASSKPGRGYTF
>TRBD1|TRBJ1-3|.|TRBV5-6
TGTGCCAGCAGCGCGGGACAGGGGGCTTCTGGAAACACCATATATTTT
CASSAGQGASGNTIYF
>TRBD2|TRBJ2-3|.|TRBV29-1
TGCAGCGTTGAGGCTAGCGGCGGGGGGGATACGCAGTATTTT
CSVEASGGGDTQYF